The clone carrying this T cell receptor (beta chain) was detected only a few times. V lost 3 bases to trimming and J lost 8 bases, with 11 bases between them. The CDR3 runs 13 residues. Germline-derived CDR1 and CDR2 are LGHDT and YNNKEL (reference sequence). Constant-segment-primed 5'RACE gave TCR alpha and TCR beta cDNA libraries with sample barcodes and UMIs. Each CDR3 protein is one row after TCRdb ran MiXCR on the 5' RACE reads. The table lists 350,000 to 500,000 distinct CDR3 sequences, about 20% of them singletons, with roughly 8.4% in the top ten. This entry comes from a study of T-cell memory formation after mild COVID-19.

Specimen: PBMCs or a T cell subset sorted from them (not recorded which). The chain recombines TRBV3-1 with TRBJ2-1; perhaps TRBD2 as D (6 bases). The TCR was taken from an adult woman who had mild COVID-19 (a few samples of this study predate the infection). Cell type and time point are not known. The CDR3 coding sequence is TGTGCCAGCAGCCACGCGGGGCCGGATGAGCAGTTCTTC. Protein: CASSHAGPDEQFF.